This entry is about one T cell receptor beta chain. Its antigen is not known. V shed 5 bases and J 0 bases; nucleotides not matched to a gene: 9. The CDR3 totals 18 residues. CDR1 and CDR2 from the germline V gene are SGHTA and FQGTGA. The data derive from a study of OX40 agonist ivuxolimab in advanced cancers. Study background: Those enrolled were 80% to 85% male, with a mean age of approximately 60 years and ages from about 20 to 79.

Points from the study as a whole: Antigen targets of the expanded peripheral T cells went undetermined.

Assay used: immunoSEQ multiplex PCR; TCRdb lists only in-frame clones, some missing. The sample includes around 110,000 clones, 93% of them seen just once. The TCR comes from an adult with an advanced solid tumor such as melanoma, head and neck, liver or kidney cancer. Sequenced here: CD4+ or CD8+ T cells sorted from blood, sampled in a trial of the OX40 agonist ivuxolimab. J is TRBJ2-1 and V is TRBV7-3; TRBD2 matches at 11 bases. The CDR3 spells CASSPETSGGSSYNEQFF. Written as DNA, the CDR3 is TGTGCCAGCAGCCCCGAAACTAGCGGGGGAAGCTCCTACAATGAGCAGTTCTTC.